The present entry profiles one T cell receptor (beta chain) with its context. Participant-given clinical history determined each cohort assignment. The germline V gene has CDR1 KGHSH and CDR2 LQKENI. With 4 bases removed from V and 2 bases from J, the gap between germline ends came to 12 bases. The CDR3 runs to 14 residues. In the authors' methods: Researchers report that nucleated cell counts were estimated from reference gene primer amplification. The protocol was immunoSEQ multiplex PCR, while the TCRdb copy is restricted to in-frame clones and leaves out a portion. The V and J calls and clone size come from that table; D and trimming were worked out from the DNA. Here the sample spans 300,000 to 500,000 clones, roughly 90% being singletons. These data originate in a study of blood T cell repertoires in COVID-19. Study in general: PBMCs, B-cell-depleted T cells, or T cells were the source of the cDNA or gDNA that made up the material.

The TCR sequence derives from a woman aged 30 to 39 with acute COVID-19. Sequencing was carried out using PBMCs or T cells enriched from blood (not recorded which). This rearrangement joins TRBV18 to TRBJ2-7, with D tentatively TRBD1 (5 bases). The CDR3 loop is CASSHPGSTYEQYF. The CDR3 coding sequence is TGTGCCAGCTCACATCCAGGGTCCACCTACGAGCAGTACTTC.